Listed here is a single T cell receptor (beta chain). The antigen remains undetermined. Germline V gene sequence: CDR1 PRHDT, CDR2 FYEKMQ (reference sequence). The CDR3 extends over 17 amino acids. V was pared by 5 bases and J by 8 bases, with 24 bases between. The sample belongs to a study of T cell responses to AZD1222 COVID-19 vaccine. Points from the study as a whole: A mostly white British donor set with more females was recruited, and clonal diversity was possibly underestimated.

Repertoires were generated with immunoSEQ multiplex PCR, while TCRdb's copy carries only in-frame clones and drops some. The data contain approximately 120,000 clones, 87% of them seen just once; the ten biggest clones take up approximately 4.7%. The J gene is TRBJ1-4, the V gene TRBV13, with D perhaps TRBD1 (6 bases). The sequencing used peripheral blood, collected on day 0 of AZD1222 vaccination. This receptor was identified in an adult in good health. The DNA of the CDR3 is TGTGCCAGCAGCCGCAACGCCGCAGGGGTCTGGGGAGAAAAACTGTTTTTT. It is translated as CASSRNAAGVWGEKLFF.